One and the same sample provided the 24 T cell receptor beta chains below, sequenced in a study of cytomegalovirus exposure and HLA in healthy donors. Use of 60 Vbeta and 13 Jbeta primers characterized the PCR. Clones were sequenced by immunoSEQ multiplex PCR, and TCRdb holds only the in-frame ones, with some missing. The table shows 200,000 to 250,000 clones, with 78% occurring only once. Specimen: PBMCs. The receptors originated from a male donor in good health and CMV-seronegative.

This clone was detected only a few times. This rearrangement joins TRBV4-2 to TRBJ1-5; perhaps TRBD1 as D (6 bases). The V and J ends lost 3 bases and 1 base respectively, with 7 bases between them. This CDR3 contains 14 residues. The germline CDR1 and CDR2 sequences are LGHNA and YNFKEQ. The CDR3: CASSHTGSNQPQHF. In nucleotides, the CDR3 is TGTGCCAGCAGCCACACAGGGAGCAATCAGCCCCAGCATTTT.

The gene calls are TRBV19 and TRBJ1-5; 10 positions agree with TRBD1. The junction had 2 bases not matched to a gene; V was cut back by 1 base and J by 5 bases. There are 15 residues in the CDR3. Germline V CDR1 and CDR2: LNHDA, SQIVND (reference sequence). The CDR3 reads CASSIVGTGDQPQHF. The CDR3, as DNA: TGTGCCAGTAGTATAGTCGGGACAGGGGATCAGCCCCAGCATTTT.

On this clone itself: The junction departs from the called germline gene at one end, perhaps through a read error. The chain couples TRBV13 to TRBJ2-3; tentatively, D is TRBD2 (5 bases). This CDR3 spans 13 amino acids. From germline, CDR1 is PRHDT and CDR2 FYEKMQ (reference sequence). The CDR3 sequence is CASSSGSTDTQYF. The CDR3 bases are TGTGCCAGCAGCTCTGGGAGCACAGATACACAGTATTTT.

J is TRBJ1-4 and V is TRBV15; D unclear. CDR3 length: 16 amino acids. CDR1 LNHNV and CDR2 YYDKDF come from the germline V gene (reference sequence). Between the trimmed V and J ends, which lost 5 bases and 0 bases, there was a span of 13 bases. This chain's CDR3 is CATSRVLDATNEKLFF. CDR3 DNA sequence: TGTGCCACCAGCCGCGTCCTCGATGCAACTAATGAAAAACTGTTTTTT.

The V gene is TRBV10-2, the J gene TRBJ2-7; D might be TRBD2 (6 bases). The ends were cut back, 4 bases at V and 5 bases at J, with 18 bases in the middle. The CDR3 loop spans 15 amino acids. Germline lookup yields CDR1 WSHSY and CDR2 SAAADI. The CDR3 coding sequence is TGCGCCAGCAGTGGAATGTACGGGAGACGGAACGAGCAGTACTTC. Its translation is CASSGMYGRRNEQYF.

The chain combines TRBV15 with TRBJ2-2, with D perhaps TRBD2 (6 bases). V lost 3 bases and J 3 bases, leaving 8 bases between the germline ends. Looked up from germline, CDR1 is LNHNV and CDR2 is YYDKDF (reference sequence). This CDR3 is built from 14 residues. The CDR3 protein is CATSSGTHTGELFF. The CDR3 nucleotides read TGTGCCACCAGCAGCGGGACTCACACCGGGGAGCTGTTTTTT.

The chain uses TRBV5-4 and TRBJ2-3; 10 bases match TRBD2. The V and J ends lost 3 bases and 7 bases, in that order; junction bases with no gene match: 5. The CDR3 has 14 amino acids. From germline, CDR1 is SGHNT and CDR2 YYREEE (reference sequence). The CDR3 DNA sequence: TGTGCCAGCAGCTGGGCTAGCGGGAGAAATACGCAGTATTTT. Amino acid sequence: CASSWASGRNTQYF.

A few counts support this clone. V is TRBV6-5 and J is TRBJ2-6; perhaps TRBD1 as D (5 bases). The germline CDR1 and CDR2 sequences are MNHEY and SVGAGI. V lost 6 bases and J lost 0, with 9 bases in between. The length of the CDR3 is 15 residues. The CDR3 sequence: CASSLDSSGANVLTF. The CDR3 DNA reads TGTGCCAGCAGCCTAGACAGCTCTGGGGCCAACGTCCTGACTTTC.

With respect to this clone: Other DNA variants within this sample encode the same CDR3. The rearrangement uses TRBV28 and TRBJ2-3; D possibly corresponds to TRBD2 (6 bases). CDR3 length: 15 residues. Trimming left V 2 bases short and J 0 bases short, with 9 bases between. CDR1 and CDR2 (germline): MDHEN, SYDVKM. The CDR3 DNA is TGTGCCAGCAGTTTAGCGGGATCTAGCACAGATACGCAGTATTTT. Amino acids: CASSLAGSSTDTQYF.

This chain uses TRBV6-1 with TRBJ2-5, with 8 bases lining up with TRBD1. Trimming took 4 bases from V and 4 from J; bases not matched to a gene: 14. Germline V gene sequence: CDR1 MNHNS, CDR2 SASEGT. This CDR3 has 17 residues. CDR3 in DNA: TGTGCCAGCAGTGCCGGGACAGGCGGAGGGTCTAGAGAGACCCAGTACTTC. This encodes CASSAGTGGGSRETQYF.

The gene calls are TRBV6-6 and TRBJ1-2; D is perhaps TRBD1 (6 bases). From germline, CDR1 is MNHNY and CDR2 SVGAGI (reference sequence). The ends were cut back, 2 bases at V and 2 bases at J, with 15 bases in the middle. The CDR3 is 16 residues long. This CDR3 is CASSYGGGGMNYGYTF. CDR3 DNA sequence: TGTGCCAGCAGTTACGGTGGGGGCGGAATGAACTATGGCTACACCTTC.

The rearrangement links TRBV29-1 to TRBJ1-2; D is ambiguous. The CDR3 has 15 amino acids. V lost 0 bases to trimming and J lost 4 bases, with 15 bases between them. Germline lookup yields CDR1 SQVTM and CDR2 ANQGSEA. The CDR3 region has the DNA TGCAGCGTTGAAGAGTTGTATGAGGGCTCCTATGGCTACACCTTC. The encoded protein is CSVEELYEGSYGYTF.

About this clone itself: At one of its ends the junction is not consistent with the germline gene, which may arise from a read error. V is TRBV7-9 and J is TRBJ1-3; TRBD1 aligns across 8 bases. The CDR3 extends over 14 amino acids. CDR1 and CDR2 (germline): SEHNR, FQNEAQ (reference sequence). CDR3: CSSSYGQGGNTIYF. In nucleotides, the CDR3 is TGTTCCAGCAGCTACGGACAGGGCGGAAACACCATATATTTT.

This clone was recorded only once. The V call is TRBV11-2, the J call TRBJ1-1; D remains ambiguous. The germline V and J ends were trimmed by 4 bases and 1 base, with 7 bases remaining between them. CDR3 length: 13 residues. Germline V gives CDR1 SGHAT, CDR2 FQNNGV. In DNA, the CDR3 is TGTGCCAGCAGCTCGACTTCGAACACTGAAGCTTTCTTT. Protein sequence: CASSSTSNTEAFF.

V gene TRBV29-1 combines with J gene TRBJ2-5, with 7 bases matching TRBD2. V shed 4 bases, J shed 7 bases, and the junction held 12 bases outside the gene matches. The CDR3 sequence is 14 residues long. Germline V gives CDR1 SQVTM, CDR2 ANQGSEA. The CDR3 loop reads CSVGGSLGEVTQYF. CDR3 DNA: TGCAGCGTTGGCGGGAGTCTAGGGGAAGTGACCCAGTACTTC.

The chain recombines TRBV5-1 with TRBJ1-4, with D possibly being TRBD1 (5 bases). CDR3 size: 15 residues. Trimming cost V 2 bases and J 3 bases, with 11 bases left between them. Per the germline V gene, CDR1 is SGHRS and CDR2 is YFSETQ. The CDR3 coding sequence is TGCGCCAGCAGCTTTAAACAGGCCTCTAATGAAAAACTGTTTTTT. Translation: CASSFKQASNEKLFF. The full variable domain, with the rest looked up from reference TRBV5-1 and TRBJ1-4, is KAGVTQTPRYLIKTRGQQVTLSCSPISGHRSVSWYQQTPGQGLQFLFEYFSETQRNKGNFPGRFSGRQFSNSRSEMNVSTLELGDSALYLCASSFKQASNEKLFFGSGTQLSVL.

This clone was seen only a few times. A read error may account for a junction end that differs from germline. This chain uses TRBV7-2 with TRBJ2-1; 7 nucleotides align to TRBD1. The CDR3 length is 18 residues. Per the germline V gene, CDR1 is SGHTA and CDR2 is FQGNSA. This chain's CDR3 is CASTLGWTGHRWDNEQFF. In DNA, the CDR3 is TGTGCCAGCACCTTAGGGTGGACAGGCCACCGCTGGGACAATGAGCAGTTCTTC.

This clone appeared once. Other nucleotide sequences in the sample specify the same CDR3. V gene TRBV6-1 combines with J gene TRBJ2-7; 8 bases fit TRBD2. The CDR3 totals 15 residues. The V gene end was trimmed by 1 base and the J gene end by 3 bases; junction bases not matched to a gene: 5. Germline assignment: CDR1 MNHNS and CDR2 SASEGT. The CDR3: CASSEGAGGYYEQYF. In nucleotides, the CDR3 is TGTGCCAGCAGTGAAGGCGCGGGGGGTTACTACGAGCAGTACTTC.

This clone was found a few times. J is TRBJ1-5 and V is TRBV10-2, with a weak D call TRBD1 (5 bases). The CDR3 is 14 residues long. V was shortened by 3 bases and J by 6 bases, with 12 bases between the two germline ends. Germline V gene data show CDR1 as WSHSY and CDR2 as SAAADI. The CDR3 loop is CASSDRAYGQPQHF. The CDR3 DNA sequence: TGCGCCAGCAGTGACAGGGCGTATGGTCAGCCCCAGCATTTT.

The V gene is TRBV15, the J gene TRBJ2-5, with 8 positions matching TRBD1. TRBJ2-7 matches the DNA end more closely, so the J call is doubtful. The CDR3 is 14 residues long. The germline V gene has CDR1 LNHNV and CDR2 YYDKDF (reference sequence). CDR3 sequence (DNA): TGTGCCACCAGCAGAACTACAGGGGGCTACGAGCAGTACTTC. The encoded protein is CATSRTTGGYEQYF.

The V call is TRBV6-1, the J call TRBJ2-1; TRBD1 is a possible D gene (6 bases). The CDR3 is 14 amino acids. The germline gives CDR1 MNHNS, CDR2 SASEGT. The V end was cut by 6 bases, the J end by 5 bases, with 14 bases between. CDR3 bases: TGTGCCAGCAGGTGGGGACACCCGGACAATGAGCAGTTCTTC. Its protein product is CASRWGHPDNEQFF.

In this sample, this clone turned up once. The rearrangement links TRBV6-5 to TRBJ2-7, with 8 bases aligning to TRBD2. V was clipped by 4 bases and J by 0 bases; unmatched bases: 2. CDR3 length: 14 amino acids. Germline loops: CDR1 MNHEY, CDR2 SVGAGI. This CDR3 reads CASSSSGSSYEQYF. CDR3 in DNA: TGTGCCAGCAGTTCGAGCGGGAGCTCCTACGAGCAGTACTTC.

This rearrangement joins TRBV7-9 to TRBJ1-1; perhaps TRBD1 as D (5 bases). The CDR3 consists of 12 residues. The V end lost 5 bases, the J end lost 5 bases, and 9 bases lay between the germline ends. Germline V CDR1 and CDR2: SEHNR, FQNEAQ (reference sequence). The CDR3 loop reads CASSLWTTEAFF. In DNA, the CDR3 is TGTGCCAGCAGCCTGTGGACAACTGAAGCTTTCTTT.

This clone came up a few times. This rearrangement joins TRBV6-1 to TRBJ1-1; a possible D gene is TRBD1 (6 bases). CDR1 and CDR2 from the germline V gene are MNHNS and SASEGT. The CDR3 is 12 residues long. With 4 bases removed from V and 7 bases from J, the gap between germline ends came to 10 bases. CDR3 sequence: CASSGRQVEAFF. The CDR3 nucleotides read TGTGCCAGCAGTGGGAGACAGGTTGAAGCTTTCTTT.